The T cell receptor (beta chain) described here comes from a study of T cells after yellow fever vaccination. V lost 5 bases to trimming and J lost 3 bases; unmatched junction nucleotides: 10. The CDR3 is 16 amino acids. Germline V CDR1 and CDR2: MNHNS, SASEGT. This clonotype was picked up many times. What it binds is unknown. TCRdb recomputed calls from the 5' RACE reads with MiXCR, one row per CDR3 protein. The sample has 240,000 or so distinct CDR3 sequences, 6.9% seen once. Study-level points and caveats: When the response was secondary, it was weaker but reached its peak faster, day 5 versus 15. Abundant clonotypes from the bulk population could have been carried over as contaminants into FACS-sorted repertoires.

This chain links TRBV6-1 with TRBJ2-3; 8 positions agree with TRBD2. The sample here was CD4+ T cells sorted from PBMCs, taken 15 days after the yellow fever booster vaccination. The source is a man under 40 who received the YFV17D yellow fever vaccine. CDR3 sequence (DNA): TGTGCCAGCAGTCGCAACAGCGGGAGTAGAACAGATACGCAGTATTTT. Amino acids: CASSRNSGSRTDTQYF.